The 29 T cell receptor beta chains below come from one sample, sequenced in a study of T cell clonotyping in hematopoietic cell transplantation. Here immunoSEQ multiplex PCR was the method, and the copy in TCRdb shows in-frame clones only, minus some. The sample holds about 11,000 clones, roughly 89% seen once. The sequenced sample was PBMCs, obtained 100 days after allogeneic stem cell transplant. The receptors shown here come from a female patient between 55 and 75 years old who had an allogeneic stem cell transplant from an unrelated donor, so the T cells may come from the graft donor. Some clones in this sample may be carry-over from other donors' samples.

DNA for the CDR3: TGTGCCAGCAGCAAAGATTATGAGCAGTTCTTC. Its protein is CASSKDYEQFF. The V call is TRBV21-1, the J call TRBJ2-1. TRBV21-1 is described as a pseudogene. This CDR3 has 11 residues.

This clone was counted a few times. The chain carries TRBV2 and TRBJ2-1; 11 nucleotides align to TRBD2. V dropped 4 bases and J dropped 0; count of bases not matched to a gene: 8. Germline V gene lookup returns CDR1 SNHLY and CDR2 FYNNEI. CDR3 length equals 18 residues. Here the CDR3 DNA reads TGTGCCAGCAGTGGAAGACTAGCGGGGCCGAGCTCCTACAATGAGCAGTTCTTC. The encoded protein is CASSGRLAGPSSYNEQFF.

This clone has only one observation. The chain combines TRBV15 with TRBJ2-7; tentatively, D is TRBD1 (6 bases). The germline V and J ends were trimmed by 6 bases and 3 bases, with 12 bases remaining between them. Germline-derived CDR1 and CDR2 are LNHNV and YYDKDF (reference sequence). This CDR3 comprises 13 residues. CDR3 in amino acids: CATRGRGNYEQYF. The CDR3 DNA is TGTGCCACCAGGGGAAGGGGGAACTACGAGCAGTACTTC.

This chain joins TRBV27 and TRBJ2-4; no clear D gene. Germline V gene lookup returns CDR1 MNHEY and CDR2 SMNVEV (reference sequence). The V gene lost 6 bases and the J gene lost 0 bases, with 9 bases spanning the gap. CDR3 size: 14 residues. The DNA for the CDR3 is TGTGCCAGCAGCTCAAGTTTAGCCAAAAACATTCAGTACTTC. It specifies CASSSSLAKNIQYF.

CDR3 nucleotide sequence: TGTGCCAGCAGCACGACTCGGGCCACAGGGGGGCGGGAGCAGTACTTC. It is translated as CASSTTRATGGREQYF. The chain uses TRBV7-9 and TRBJ2-7; 8 nucleotides agree with TRBD1. CDR3 length equals 16 residues. Unmatched junction bases numbered 16, after V lost 5 bases and J lost 7 bases. The germline CDR1 and CDR2 sequences are SEHNR and FQNEAQ (reference sequence).

The chain is built from TRBV4-2 and TRBJ1-2; 8 bases are a match to TRBD1. The V gene end was trimmed by 0 bases and the J gene end by 4 bases; junction bases not matched to a gene: 10. The CDR3 covers 17 residues. CDR1 is LGHNA and CDR2 is YNFKEQ in the germline V gene. CDR3 sequence (DNA): TGTGCCAGCAGCCAAGATACGGGACAGGTGGGCGGCTATGGCTACACCTTC. It translates to CASSQDTGQVGGYGYTF.

V gene TRBV25-1 combines with J gene TRBJ1-1; 7 nucleotides match TRBD1. The V segment lost 3 bases and the J segment 1 base; nucleotides outside the gene matches: 2. The CDR3 loop spans 14 amino acids. Per germline, CDR1 MGHDK and CDR2 SYGVNS. For the CDR3, the DNA is TGTGCCAGCAGTGATCGACAGGGGAACACTGAAGCTTTCTTT. This translates into CASSDRQGNTEAFF. The whole variable domain, filled in from reference TRBV25-1 and TRBJ1-1, reads EADIYQTPRYLVIGTGKKITLECSQTMGHDKMYWYQQDPGMELHLIHYSYGVNSTEKGDLSSESTVSRIRTEHFPLTLESARPSHTSQYLCASSDRQGNTEAFFGQGTRLTVV.

The chain's CDR3 is CASRSGGLTEAFF. The DNA for the CDR3 is TGTGCCAGCAGGTCAGGGGGCCTCACTGAAGCTTTCTTT. J is TRBJ1-1 and V is TRBV27, with TRBD1 identical over 8 bases. The V gene's germline CDR1 is MNHEY and CDR2 SMNVEV (reference sequence). V was clipped by 6 bases and J by 4 bases; unmatched bases: 4. CDR3 length: 13 amino acids.

The chain has TRBV18 and TRBJ2-3; D is undetermined. Trimming pared 6 bases from V and 4 bases from J, leaving 8 bases between. This CDR3 has 12 residues. Germline values: CDR1 KGHSH, CDR2 LQKENI. The CDR3: CASSPQADTQYF. The DNA of the CDR3 is TGTGCCAGCTCCCCGCAGGCAGATACGCAGTATTTT.

The chain carries TRBV7-2 and TRBJ2-5, with 12 bases fitting TRBD2. Trimming took 6 bases from V and 4 from J; bases not matched to a gene: 3. Germline loops: CDR1 SGHTA, CDR2 FQGNSA. The CDR3 sequence is 14 residues long. The CDR3 region has the DNA TGTGCCAGCAGGCCGACTAGCGGGAGAGAGACCCAGTACTTC. As protein: CASRPTSGRETQYF.

This clone appeared a single time. The J gene is TRBJ2-1, the V gene TRBV9; no firm D call. The CDR3 length is 15 residues. Trimming took off 4 bases at V and 0 bases at J, with 11 bases between the two ends. Germline CDR1 reads SGDLS; CDR2 reads YYNGEE. The CDR3, as DNA: TGTGCCAGCAGCATTCAAGCAAACTCCTACAATGAGCAGTTCTTC. Its protein product is CASSIQANSYNEQFF.

The chain couples TRBV4-1 to TRBJ1-1; the match to TRBD1 covers 7 bases. CDR3 length: 13 residues. J gave up 6 bases and V 4 bases, and 5 bases lay outside the gene matches. Germline V lookup: CDR1 MGHRA, CDR2 YSYEKL. The CDR3: CASSPGGRAEAFF. The CDR3 DNA is TGCGCCAGCAGCCCAGGGGGAAGGGCTGAAGCTTTCTTT.

The chain joins TRBV14 to TRBJ2-7; D gene uncertain. Germline CDR1 is SGHDN and CDR2 is FVKESK. V lost 1 base to trimming and J lost 7 bases, with 14 bases between them. The CDR3 totals 14 residues. The CDR3 nucleotides are TGTGCCAGCAGCCAAGCCACCGAGGTGTGGGAGCAGTACTTC. This encodes CASSQATEVWEQYF.

The rearrangement links TRBV10-3 to TRBJ2-1, with 9 bases fitting TRBD2. The CDR3 has 15 residues. Germline CDR1 and CDR2: ENHRY and SYGVKD. After removal of 6 bases from V and 0 bases from J, the junction contained 3 bases not matched to a gene. CDR3 sequence: CAISLAGSSYNEQFF. The CDR3 DNA reads as TGTGCCATCAGCCTAGCGGGGAGCTCCTACAATGAGCAGTTCTTC.

The chain couples TRBV2 to TRBJ2-7; either TRBD1 or TRBD2 may fit D (5 bases each). The germline CDR1 and CDR2 sequences are SNHLY and FYNNEI. The CDR3 covers 12 residues. Trimming cost V 3 bases and J 9 bases, with 12 bases left between them. The CDR3 DNA is TGTGCCAGCAGTGAGGGACGGCTAGGGCAGTACTTC. Translated: CASSEGRLGQYF. Using reference TRBV2 and TRBJ2-7 for the parts outside the CDR3, the full variable domain is EPEVTQTPSHQVTQMGQEVILRCVPISNHLYFYWYRQILGQKVEFLVSFYNNEISEKSEIFDDQFSVERPDGSNFTLKIRSTKLEDSAMYFCASSEGRLGQYFGPGTRLTVT.

The J gene is TRBJ2-7, the V gene TRBV29-1; 9 bases match TRBD1. This CDR3 has 14 residues. Germline V gene lookup returns CDR1 SQVTM and CDR2 ANQGSEA. Trimming at V came to 3 bases and at J to 2 bases, leaving 5 bases not matched to a gene. This CDR3 reads CSVDGQGSPYEQYF. The CDR3 DNA follows: TGCAGCGTTGATGGACAGGGGTCCCCCTACGAGCAGTACTTC.

This clone was seen once. The rearrangement uses TRBV6-6 and TRBJ2-5; 10 bases map to TRBD2. Germline V gene lookup returns CDR1 MNHNY and CDR2 SVGAGI (reference sequence). The length of the CDR3 is 16 residues. The junction had 7 bases not matched to a gene; V was cut back by 4 bases and J by 2 bases. This chain's CDR3 is CASSSLAGGWQETQYF. CDR3 sequence (DNA): TGTGCCAGCAGTTCCTTAGCGGGAGGTTGGCAAGAGACCCAGTACTTC.

The genes are TRBV28 and TRBJ2-6; 7 bases are a match to TRBD2. The CDR3 consists of 16 residues. Unmatched junction bases numbered 5, after V lost 2 bases and J lost 4 bases. Germline CDR1 MDHEN, CDR2 SYDVKM. In DNA, the CDR3 is TGTGCCAGCAGTTTAGTGGCGGGGGTCGGGGCCAACGTCCTGACTTTC. It translates to CASSLVAGVGANVLTF.

This clone was counted between two and nine times. Written as DNA, the CDR3 is TGTGCCAGCAGCTCGGACGGTTCCCCCTACGAGCAGTACTTC. Translation: CASSSDGSPYEQYF. The rearrangement joins TRBV7-9 to TRBJ2-7; D is undetermined. Trimming took off 4 bases at V and 2 bases at J, with 12 bases between the two ends. The CDR3 runs to 14 residues. Germline assignment: CDR1 SEHNR and CDR2 FQNEAQ (reference sequence). The full variable domain, its missing parts supplied by reference TRBV7-9 and TRBJ2-7, is DTGVSQNPRHKITKRGQNVTFRCDPISEHNRLYWYRQTLGQGPEFLTYFQNEAQLEKSRLLSDRFSAERPKGSFSTLEIQRTEQGDSAMYLCASSSDGSPYEQYFGPGTRLTVT.

This clone has just a few counts. The chain employs TRBV5-4 and TRBJ2-7, with a possible D match to TRBD1 (6 bases). V was clipped by 2 bases and J by 3 bases, with 9 bases between them. This CDR3 has 13 residues. Germline loops: CDR1 SGHNT, CDR2 YYREEE (reference sequence). CDR3 sequence (DNA): TGTGCCAGCAGCTTTGAGGACAGCTACGAGCAGTACTTC. It yields the protein CASSFEDSYEQYF.

The chain joins TRBV5-4 to TRBJ2-3, with D possibly matching TRBD2 (7 bases). This CDR3 is built from 16 residues. V lost 0 bases and J 0 bases, leaving 11 bases between the germline ends. Germline V gene data show CDR1 as SGHNT and CDR2 as YYREEE (reference sequence). The CDR3 DNA reads TGTGCCAGCAGCTTGGATGGGGGGGCAAGCACAGATACGCAGTATTTT. This codes for CASSLDGGASTDTQYF.

The chain employs TRBV14 and TRBJ2-7; D remains ambiguous. Trimming stripped 4 bases from V and 3 bases from J, with 13 bases between. This CDR3 region has 14 residues. CDR1 is SGHDN and CDR2 is FVKESK in the germline V gene. The CDR3 spells CASSPQGPRYEQYF. The CDR3 nucleotides read TGTGCCAGCAGCCCCCAAGGGCCCCGCTACGAGCAGTACTTC.

V and J are TRBV4-2 and TRBJ1-1; D is ambiguous. Germline V gene lookup returns CDR1 LGHNA and CDR2 YNFKEQ. There are 13 residues in the CDR3. V lost 2 bases and J lost 1, with 5 bases in between. The CDR3 sequence: CASSQRANTEAFF. DNA for the CDR3: TGTGCCAGCAGCCAAAGAGCGAACACTGAAGCTTTCTTT.

V and J are TRBV27 and TRBJ1-6, with D perhaps TRBD1 (5 bases). V was trimmed by 8 bases and J by 9 bases, leaving 17 bases between them. CDR3 length: 14 residues. From germline, CDR1 is MNHEY and CDR2 SMNVEV (reference sequence). The chain's CDR3 is CASRPQVSGSPLHF. Here the CDR3 DNA reads TGTGCCAGCCGCCCACAGGTTTCGGGTTCACCCCTCCACTTT.

The chain uses TRBV11-1 and TRBJ1-2; no clear D gene. Trimming pared 0 bases from V and 8 bases from J, leaving 19 bases between. Germline loops: CDR1 SGHAT, CDR2 FQDESV (reference sequence). The CDR3 contains 16 residues. The CDR3 spells CASSLAPEGSVGGYTF. CDR3 DNA sequence: TGTGCCAGCAGCTTAGCGCCTGAAGGGAGCGTTGGAGGCTACACCTTC. The full variable domain, with the rest looked up from reference TRBV11-1 and TRBJ1-2, is EAEVAQSPRYKITEKSQAVAFWCDPISGHATLYWYRQILGQGPELLVQFQDESVVDDSQLPKDRFSAERLKGVDSTLKIQPAELGDSAMYLCASSLAPEGSVGGYTFGSGTRLTVV.

The chain links TRBV2 to TRBJ2-3; no clear D gene. With 6 bases removed from V and 3 bases from J, the gap between germline ends came to 10 bases. Looked up from germline, CDR1 is SNHLY and CDR2 is FYNNEI. The CDR3 covers 13 residues. The CDR3 DNA follows: TGTGCCAGCAGCGCCATATTAACAGATACGCAGTATTTT. Its translation: CASSAILTDTQYF. Based on the CDR3 plus reference TRBV2 and TRBJ2-3, the full variable domain is EPEVTQTPSHQVTQMGQEVILRCVPISNHLYFYWYRQILGQKVEFLVSFYNNEISEKSEIFDDQFSVERPDGSNFTLKIRSTKLEDSAMYFCASSAILTDTQYFGPGTRLTVL.

This sequence joins TRBV19 and TRBJ2-3; no reliable D call. The CDR3 runs 13 residues. Germline loops: CDR1 LNHDA, CDR2 SQIVND (reference sequence). V was cut by 6 bases and J by 6 bases, with 13 bases left in between. The CDR3 sequence is CASRGGPTDTQYF. Here the CDR3 DNA reads TGTGCCAGTAGGGGCGGACCCACCGATACGCAGTATTTT.

The rearrangement links TRBV7-2 to TRBJ2-4; TRBD2 aligns across 10 bases. The CDR3 consists of 16 residues. Germline-derived CDR1 and CDR2 are SGHTA and FQGNSA. V shed 5 bases and J 6 bases; nucleotides not matched to a gene: 10. CDR3 protein: CASSQRGGVGGNIQYF. The DNA of the CDR3 is TGTGCCAGCAGCCAGCGGGGGGGGGTCGGCGGAAACATTCAGTACTTC. The whole variable domain, remainder taken from reference TRBV7-2 and TRBJ2-4, is GAGVSQSPSNKVTEKGKDVELRCDPISGHTALYWYRQSLGQGLEFLIYFQGNSAPDKSGLPSDRFSAERTGGSVSTLTIQRTQQEDSAVYLCASSQRGGVGGNIQYFGAGTRLSVL.

The V and J genes are TRBV6-6 and TRBJ2-3; 7 bases map to TRBD1. Germline V gene lookup returns CDR1 MNHNY and CDR2 SVGAGI (reference sequence). The CDR3 is 14 residues long. With 5 bases clipped from V and 0 bases from J, the junction kept 2 bases outside the gene matches. CDR3 sequence: CASSQGVSTDTQYF. DNA for the CDR3: TGTGCCAGCAGTCAGGGGGTCAGCACAGATACGCAGTATTTT.